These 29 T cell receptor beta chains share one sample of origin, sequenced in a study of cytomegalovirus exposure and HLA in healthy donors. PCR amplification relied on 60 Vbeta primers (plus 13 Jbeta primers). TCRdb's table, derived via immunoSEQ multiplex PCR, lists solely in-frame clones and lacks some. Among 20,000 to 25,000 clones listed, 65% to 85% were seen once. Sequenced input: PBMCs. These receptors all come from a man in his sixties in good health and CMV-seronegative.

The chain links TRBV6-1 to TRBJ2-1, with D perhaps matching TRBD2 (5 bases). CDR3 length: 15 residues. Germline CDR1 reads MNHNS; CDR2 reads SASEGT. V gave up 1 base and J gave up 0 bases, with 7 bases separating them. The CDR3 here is CASSEGRFSYNEQFF. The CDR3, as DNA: TGTGCCAGCAGTGAAGGGAGGTTCTCCTACAATGAGCAGTTCTTC.

This chain's CDR3 is CASSALGTGDEKLFF. In DNA, the CDR3 is TGTGCCAGCAGTGCCTTAGGGACAGGGGATGAAAAACTGTTTTTT. The gene calls are TRBV27 and TRBJ1-4; 10 positions agree with TRBD1. Germline CDR1 MNHEY, CDR2 SMNVEV (reference sequence). The ends lost 5 bases at V and 6 bases at J; junction bases unmatched: 6. The CDR3 is made up of 15 amino acids.

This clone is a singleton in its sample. The CDR3 region is CASKPGQGWTEAFF. For the CDR3, the DNA is TGTGCCAGCAAGCCGGGACAGGGGTGGACTGAAGCTTTCTTT. The rearrangement uses TRBV6-1 and TRBJ1-1; 10 nucleotides agree with TRBD1. Unmatched junction bases numbered 7, after V lost 7 bases and J lost 5 bases. From germline, CDR1 is MNHNS and CDR2 SASEGT. This CDR3 has 14 amino acids.

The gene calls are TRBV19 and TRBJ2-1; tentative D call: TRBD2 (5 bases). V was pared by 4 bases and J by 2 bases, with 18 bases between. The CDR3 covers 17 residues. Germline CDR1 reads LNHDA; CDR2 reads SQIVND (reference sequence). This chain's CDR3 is CASSTAIRRSAYNEQFF. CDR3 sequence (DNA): TGTGCCAGTAGTACAGCAATCAGGAGGTCCGCCTACAATGAGCAGTTCTTC.

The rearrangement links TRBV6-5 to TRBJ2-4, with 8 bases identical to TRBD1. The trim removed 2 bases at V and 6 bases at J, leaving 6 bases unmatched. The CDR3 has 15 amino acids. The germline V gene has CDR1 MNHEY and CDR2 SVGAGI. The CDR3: CASSYTDRVANIQYF. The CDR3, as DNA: TGTGCCAGCAGTTACACGGACAGGGTGGCAAACATTCAGTACTTC.

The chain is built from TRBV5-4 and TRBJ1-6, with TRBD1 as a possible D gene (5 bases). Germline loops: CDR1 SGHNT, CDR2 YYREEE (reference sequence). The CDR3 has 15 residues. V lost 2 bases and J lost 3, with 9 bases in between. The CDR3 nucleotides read TGTGCCAGCAGCTTTCAGGGCGTCTATAATTCACCCCTCCACTTT. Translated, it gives CASSFQGVYNSPLHF. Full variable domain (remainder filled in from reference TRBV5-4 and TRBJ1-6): ETGVTQSPTHLIKTRGQQVTLRCSSQSGHNTVSWYQQALGQGPQFIFQYYREEENGRGNFPPRFSGLQFPNYSSELNVNALELDDSALYLCASSFQGVYNSPLHFGNGTRLTVT.

The CDR3 DNA reads as TGTGCCAGCAGCTTACCACAGGTTAGCACAGATACGCAGTATTTT. It yields the protein CASSLPQVSTDTQYF. The chain links TRBV7-8 to TRBJ2-3; TRBD1 might be the D (5 bases). CDR3 size: 15 residues. The germline V gene encodes CDR1 SGHVS and CDR2 FQNEAQ. V was clipped by 2 bases and J by 0 bases, with 9 bases between them.

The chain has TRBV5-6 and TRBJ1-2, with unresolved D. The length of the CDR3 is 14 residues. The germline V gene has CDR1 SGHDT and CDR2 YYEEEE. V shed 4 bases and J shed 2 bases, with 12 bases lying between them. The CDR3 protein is CASSPRAGNYGYTF. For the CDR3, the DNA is TGTGCCAGCAGCCCTCGGGCGGGGAACTATGGCTACACCTTC.

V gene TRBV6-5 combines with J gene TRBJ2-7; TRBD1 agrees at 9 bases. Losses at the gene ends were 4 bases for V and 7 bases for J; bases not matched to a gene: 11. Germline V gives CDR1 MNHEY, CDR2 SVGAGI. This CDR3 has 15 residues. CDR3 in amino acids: CASSLGDRALGEQYF. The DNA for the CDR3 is TGTGCCAGCAGTTTGGGGGACAGGGCCTTAGGGGAGCAGTACTTC.

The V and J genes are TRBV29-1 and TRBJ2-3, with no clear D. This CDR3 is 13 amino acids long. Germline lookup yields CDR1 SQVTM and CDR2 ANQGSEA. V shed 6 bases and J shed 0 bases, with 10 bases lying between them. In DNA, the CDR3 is TGCAGCGTCGAGAGGTCTAGCACAGATACGCAGTATTTT. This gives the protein CSVERSSTDTQYF.

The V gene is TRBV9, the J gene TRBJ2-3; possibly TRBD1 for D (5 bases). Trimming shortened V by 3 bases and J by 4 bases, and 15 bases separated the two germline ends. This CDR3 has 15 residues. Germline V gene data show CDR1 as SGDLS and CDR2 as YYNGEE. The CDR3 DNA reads TGTGCCAGCAGCGAGGGGTGGTTTCGGGCAGATACGCAGTATTTT. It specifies CASSEGWFRADTQYF.

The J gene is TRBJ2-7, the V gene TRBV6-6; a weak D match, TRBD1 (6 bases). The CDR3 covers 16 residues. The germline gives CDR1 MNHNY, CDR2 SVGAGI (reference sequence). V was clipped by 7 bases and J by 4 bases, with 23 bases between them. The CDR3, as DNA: TGTGCCAGCACCACCGAGGACAGCAAATCAAGGTACGAGCAGTACTTC. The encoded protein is CASTTEDSKSRYEQYF.

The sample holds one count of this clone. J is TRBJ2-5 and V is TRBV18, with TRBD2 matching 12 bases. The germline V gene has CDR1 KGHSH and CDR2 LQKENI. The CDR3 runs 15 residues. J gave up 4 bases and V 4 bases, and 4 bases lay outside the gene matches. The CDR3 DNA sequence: TGTGCCAGCTCACGACCGGGACTAGCGGGAGAGACCCAGTACTTC. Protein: CASSRPGLAGETQYF.

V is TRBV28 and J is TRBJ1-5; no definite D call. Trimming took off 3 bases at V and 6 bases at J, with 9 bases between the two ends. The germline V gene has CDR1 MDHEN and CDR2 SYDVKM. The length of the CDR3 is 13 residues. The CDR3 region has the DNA TGTGCCAGCAGTTTGGTTGGCGGTCAGCCCCAGCATTTT. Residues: CASSLVGGQPQHF.

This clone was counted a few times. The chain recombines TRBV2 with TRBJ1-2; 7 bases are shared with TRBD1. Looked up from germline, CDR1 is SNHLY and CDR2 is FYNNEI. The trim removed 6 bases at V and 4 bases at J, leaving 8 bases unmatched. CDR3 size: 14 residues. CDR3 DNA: TGTGCCAGCAGAGATCGACAGGGCGTCTATGGCTACACCTTC. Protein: CASRDRQGVYGYTF.

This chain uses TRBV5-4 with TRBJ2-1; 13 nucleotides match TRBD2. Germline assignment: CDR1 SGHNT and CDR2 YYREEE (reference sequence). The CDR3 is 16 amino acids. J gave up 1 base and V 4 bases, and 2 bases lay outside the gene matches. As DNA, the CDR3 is TGTGCCAGCAGCCCGACTAGCGGGGGGTCCTACAATGAGCAGTTCTTC. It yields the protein CASSPTSGGSYNEQFF. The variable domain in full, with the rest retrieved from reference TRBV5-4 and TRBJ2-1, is ETGVTQSPTHLIKTRGQQVTLRCSSQSGHNTVSWYQQALGQGPQFIFQYYREEENGRGNFPPRFSGLQFPNYSSELNVNALELDDSALYLCASSPTSGGSYNEQFFGPGTRLTVL.

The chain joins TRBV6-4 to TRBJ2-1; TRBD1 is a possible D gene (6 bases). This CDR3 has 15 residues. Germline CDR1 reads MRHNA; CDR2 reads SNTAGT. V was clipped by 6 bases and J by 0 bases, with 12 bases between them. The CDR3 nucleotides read TGTGCCAGCAGCCCCGACAGGAGCTCCTACAATGAGCAGTTCTTC. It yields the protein CASSPDRSSYNEQFF.

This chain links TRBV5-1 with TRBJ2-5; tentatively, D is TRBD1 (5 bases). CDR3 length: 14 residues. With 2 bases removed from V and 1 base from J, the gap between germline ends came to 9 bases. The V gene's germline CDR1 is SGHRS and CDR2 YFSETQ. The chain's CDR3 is CASSLHRSQETQYF. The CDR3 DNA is TGCGCCAGCAGCTTACACAGGTCCCAAGAGACCCAGTACTTC. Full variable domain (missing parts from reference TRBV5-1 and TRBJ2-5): KAGVTQTPRYLIKTRGQQVTLSCSPISGHRSVSWYQQTPGQGLQFLFEYFSETQRNKGNFPGRFSGRQFSNSRSEMNVSTLELGDSALYLCASSLHRSQETQYFGPGTRLLVL.

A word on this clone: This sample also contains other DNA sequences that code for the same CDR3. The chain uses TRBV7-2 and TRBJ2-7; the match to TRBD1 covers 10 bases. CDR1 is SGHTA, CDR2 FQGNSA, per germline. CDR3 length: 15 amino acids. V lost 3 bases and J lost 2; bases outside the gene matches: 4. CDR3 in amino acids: CASSFLTGGPYEQYF. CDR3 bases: TGTGCCAGCAGCTTCCTGACAGGGGGCCCCTACGAGCAGTACTTC.

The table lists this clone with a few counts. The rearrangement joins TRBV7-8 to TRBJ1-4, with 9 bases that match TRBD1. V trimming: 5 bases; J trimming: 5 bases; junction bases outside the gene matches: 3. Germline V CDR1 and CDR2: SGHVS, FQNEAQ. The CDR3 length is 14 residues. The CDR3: CASSRGQGNEKLFF. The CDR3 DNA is TGTGCCAGCAGCAGAGGACAGGGGAATGAAAAACTGTTTTTT. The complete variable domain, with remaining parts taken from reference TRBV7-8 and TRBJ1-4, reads GAGVSQSPRYKVAKRGQDVALRCDPISGHVSLFWYQQALGQGPEFLTYFQNEAQLDKSGLPSDRFFAERPEGSVSTLKIQRTQQEDSAVYLCASSRGQGNEKLFFGSGTQLSVL.

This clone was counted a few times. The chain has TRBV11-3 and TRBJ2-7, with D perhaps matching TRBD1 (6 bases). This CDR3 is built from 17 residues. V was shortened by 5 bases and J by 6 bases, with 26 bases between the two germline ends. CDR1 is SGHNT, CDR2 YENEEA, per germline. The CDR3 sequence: CASSGQAQGTKLGEQYF. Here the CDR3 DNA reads TGTGCCAGCAGCGGACAAGCACAGGGCACGAAACTGGGCGAGCAGTACTTC.

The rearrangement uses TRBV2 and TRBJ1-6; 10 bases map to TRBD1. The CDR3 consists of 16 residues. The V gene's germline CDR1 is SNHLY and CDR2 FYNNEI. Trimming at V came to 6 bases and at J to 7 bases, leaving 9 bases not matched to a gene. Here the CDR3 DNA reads TGTGCCAGCAGGAGACAGGGGGCCGCTGGAAATTCACCCCTCCACTTT. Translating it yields CASRRQGAAGNSPLHF. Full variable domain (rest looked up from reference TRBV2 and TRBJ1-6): EPEVTQTPSHQVTQMGQEVILRCVPISNHLYFYWYRQILGQKVEFLVSFYNNEISEKSEIFDDQFSVERPDGSNFTLKIRSTKLEDSAMYFCASRRQGAAGNSPLHFGNGTRLTVT.

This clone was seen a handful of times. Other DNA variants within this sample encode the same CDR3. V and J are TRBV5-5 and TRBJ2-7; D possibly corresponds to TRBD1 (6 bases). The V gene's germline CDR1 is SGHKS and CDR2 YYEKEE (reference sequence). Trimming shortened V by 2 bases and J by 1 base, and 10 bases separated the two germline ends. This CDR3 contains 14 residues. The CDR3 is CASSFAQGSYEQYF. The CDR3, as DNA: TGTGCCAGCAGCTTCGCTCAGGGGTCCTACGAGCAGTACTTC.

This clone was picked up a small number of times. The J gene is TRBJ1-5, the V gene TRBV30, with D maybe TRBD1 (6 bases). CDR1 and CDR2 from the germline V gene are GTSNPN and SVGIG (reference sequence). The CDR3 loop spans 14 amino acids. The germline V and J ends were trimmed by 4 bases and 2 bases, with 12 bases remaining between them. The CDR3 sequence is CAWNSGVGNQPQHF. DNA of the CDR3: TGTGCCTGGAATTCAGGGGTGGGCAATCAGCCCCAGCATTTT.

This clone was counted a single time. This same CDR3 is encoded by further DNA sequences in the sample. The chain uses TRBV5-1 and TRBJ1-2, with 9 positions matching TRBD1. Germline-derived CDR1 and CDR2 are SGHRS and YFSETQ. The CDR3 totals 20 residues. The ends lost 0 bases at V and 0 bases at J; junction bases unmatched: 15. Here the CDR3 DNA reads TGCGCCAGCAGCTTGGCGGGAGGCCTAGGGGACAGGGCCACTAACTATGGCTACACCTTC. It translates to CASSLAGGLGDRATNYGYTF.

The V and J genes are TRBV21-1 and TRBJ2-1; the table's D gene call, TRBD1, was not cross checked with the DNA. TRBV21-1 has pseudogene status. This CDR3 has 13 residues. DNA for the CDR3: TGTGCCAGCAGCCACACAGGATACAATGAGCAGTTCTTC. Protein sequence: CASSHTGYNEQFF.

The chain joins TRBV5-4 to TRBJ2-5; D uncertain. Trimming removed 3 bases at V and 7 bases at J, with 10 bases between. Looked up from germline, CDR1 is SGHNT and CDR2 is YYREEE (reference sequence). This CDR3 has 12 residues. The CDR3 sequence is CASSSTTGTQYF. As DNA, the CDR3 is TGTGCCAGCAGCTCAACAACGGGGACCCAGTACTTC.

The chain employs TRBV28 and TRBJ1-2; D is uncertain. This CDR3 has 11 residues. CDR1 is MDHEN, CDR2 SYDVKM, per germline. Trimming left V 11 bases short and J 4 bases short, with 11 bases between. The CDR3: CASSPGYGYTF. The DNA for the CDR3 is TGTGCCTCCTCCCCAGGCTATGGCTACACCTTC.

The CDR3 coding sequence is TGCGCCAGCAGCTTGTGGGGGCGGGCGGGTGAGACCCAGTACTTC. This codes for CASSLWGRAGETQYF. The gene calls are TRBV5-1 and TRBJ2-5, with D possibly matching TRBD1 (6 bases). V was cut by 1 base and J by 5 bases, with 15 bases left in between. Germline V gene data show CDR1 as SGHRS and CDR2 as YFSETQ. The CDR3 extends over 15 amino acids.